The 28 T cell receptor beta chains reported below all come from one sample, sequenced in a study of siplizumab effects on memory and regulatory T cells (dated by TCRdb to about 2019). The library came from the immunoSEQ multiplex PCR assay. Entries here come from immuneACCESS through TCRdb and include only in-frame sequences with V and J called. Some clones fail to appear in such tables; in the studies checked, an unresolved V gene covers under half of the shortfall, and the cause of the remainder is unknown. Recorded for this sample are more than 85,000 clones; around 90% of them occurred a single time. In total, the top ten clones hold about 1.1% of the sample. The sample comprised CD4+ T cells sorted from blood. The receptors shown here come from a human donor in good health.

Only one count was recorded for this clone. The gene calls are TRBV6-5 and TRBJ2-7; D call uncertain. Germline V lookup: CDR1 MNHEY, CDR2 SVGAGI. The CDR3 contains 16 residues. Trimming removed 0 bases at V and 2 bases at J, with 14 bases between. CDR3 sequence: CASSYSGIYNTYEQYF. The CDR3 nucleotides read TGTGCCAGCAGTTACTCGGGGATCTACAATACCTACGAGCAGTACTTC.

The chain links TRBV2 to TRBJ2-3; 9 nucleotides line up with TRBD1. V dropped 4 bases and J dropped 7; count of bases not matched to a gene: 9. CDR3 size: 15 residues. Per the germline V gene, CDR1 is SNHLY and CDR2 is FYNNEI. For the CDR3, the DNA is TGTGCCAGCAGTGCGGACAGGGGAGGTACCTATACGCAGTATTTT. This gives the protein CASSADRGGTYTQYF. Filled out from reference TRBV2 and TRBJ2-3, the complete variable domain reads EPEVTQTPSHQVTQMGQEVILRCVPISNHLYFYWYRQILGQKVEFLVSFYNNEISEKSEIFDDQFSVERPDGSNFTLKIRSTKLEDSAMYFCASSADRGGTYTQYFGPGTRLTVL.

V usage is TRBV7-8 and J usage is TRBJ2-4; 8 nucleotides align to TRBD2. V lost 3 bases and J lost 9; bases outside the gene matches: 16. The germline CDR1 and CDR2 sequences are SGHVS and FQNEAQ. The length of the CDR3 is 17 residues. CDR3 coding DNA: TGTGCCAGCAGCTTGATAGCGGGGCTTGCGGGGTCGGGCATTCAGTACTTC. Protein product: CASSLIAGLAGSGIQYF.

The chain uses TRBV11-3 and TRBJ2-1; no firm D call. V shed 1 base and J shed 3 bases, with 10 bases lying between them. The germline V gene has CDR1 SGHNT and CDR2 YENEEA. The CDR3 is 15 amino acids. CDR3 in amino acids: CASSLGATGYNEQFF. The CDR3 DNA is TGTGCCAGCAGCTTAGGGGCGACTGGCTACAATGAGCAGTTCTTC.

The V and J genes are TRBV5-4 and TRBJ2-7; a possible D gene is TRBD2 (6 bases). This CDR3 has 13 amino acids. The V gene lost 2 bases and the J gene lost 2 bases, with 8 bases spanning the gap. The V gene's germline CDR1 is SGHNT and CDR2 YYREEE (reference sequence). CDR3 sequence (DNA): TGTGCCAGCAGCTTAGCGGGTACCTACGAGCAGTACTTC. Translating it yields CASSLAGTYEQYF.

The chain uses TRBV6-1 and TRBJ1-5; 7 nucleotides line up with TRBD1. The germline V gene encodes CDR1 MNHNS and CDR2 SASEGT. The CDR3 consists of 15 residues. After removal of 6 bases from V and 11 bases from J, the junction contained 16 bases not matched to a gene. The CDR3 region is CASSSGQSAYLAQHF. The CDR3 nucleotides read TGTGCCAGCAGCTCGGGACAGTCCGCCTATCTGGCCCAGCATTTT.

The chain recombines TRBV29-1 with TRBJ1-5; TRBD1 matches at 10 bases. The ends lost 6 bases at V and 9 bases at J; junction bases unmatched: 8. The CDR3 spans 13 residues. CDR1 is SQVTM and CDR2 is ANQGSEA in the germline V gene. CDR3 sequence reads: CSVGTGASGPQHF. As DNA, the CDR3 is TGCAGCGTCGGGACAGGGGCGTCAGGGCCCCAGCATTTT. Full variable domain (rest looked up from reference TRBV29-1 and TRBJ1-5): SAVISQKPSRDICQRGTSLTIQCQVDSQVTMMFWYRQQPGQSLTLIATANQGSEATYESGFVIDKFPISRPNLTFSTLTVSNMSPEDSSIYLCSVGTGASGPQHFGDGTRLSIL.

V usage is TRBV20-1 and J usage is TRBJ2-7; no clear D gene. Looked up from germline, CDR1 is DFQATT and CDR2 is SNEGSKA (reference sequence). The CDR3 contains 11 residues. The V gene lost 1 base and the J gene lost 5 bases, with 6 bases spanning the gap. CDR3 sequence reads: CSARGENEQYF. In DNA form, the CDR3 reads TGCAGTGCTAGAGGTGAGAACGAGCAGTACTTC.

As concerns this clone: The junction shows a germline mismatch at one end, possibly a read error. This chain joins TRBV2 and TRBJ2-7, with TRBD2 as a possible D gene (5 bases). CDR3 length equals 10 residues. Germline V gene lookup returns CDR1 SNHLY and CDR2 FYNNEI. DNA for the CDR3: TGTGCCAGCAGTGCGGTCGGACTCACATTC. It translates to CASSAVGLTF. The full variable domain, completed using reference TRBV2 and TRBJ2-7, is EPEVTQTPSHQVTQMGQEVILRCVPISNHLYFYWYRQILGQKVEFLVSFYNNEISEKSEIFDDQFSVERPDGSNFTLKIRSTKLEDSAMYFCASSAVGLTFGPGTRLTVT.

This clone appeared a single time. This sequence joins TRBV5-1 and TRBJ1-4, with D possibly being TRBD1 (5 bases). Germline assignment: CDR1 SGHRS and CDR2 YFSETQ. The CDR3 covers 14 residues. V was clipped by 2 bases and J by 7 bases, with 12 bases between them. The CDR3 DNA follows: TGCGCCAGCAGCTTCAGGACATCATCTGAAAAACTGTTTTTT. It specifies CASSFRTSSEKLFF.

The V call is TRBV6-6, the J call TRBJ1-1; D possibly corresponds to TRBD1 (6 bases). The CDR3 is made up of 11 amino acids. Germline V gives CDR1 MNHNY, CDR2 SVGAGI (reference sequence). Trimming left V 4 bases short and J 9 bases short, with 9 bases between. The CDR3 loop is CASSLQGKAFF. CDR3 DNA sequence: TGTGCCAGCAGTTTACAGGGAAAAGCTTTCTTT.

V is TRBV11-2 and J is TRBJ1-4; D remains ambiguous. Trimming removed 1 base at V and 4 bases at J, with 4 bases between. The CDR3 consists of 13 residues. The germline V gene encodes CDR1 SGHAT and CDR2 FQNNGV. In DNA form, the CDR3 reads TGTGCCAGCAGCTTAGGGGTTAATGAAAAACTGTTTTTT. This encodes CASSLGVNEKLFF.

The gene calls are TRBV30 and TRBJ2-5, with 7 bases lining up with TRBD1. In germline, CDR1 is GTSNPN, CDR2 SVGIG (reference sequence). Germline trimming cut 4 bases from V and 2 bases from J; bases unmatched to any gene: 7. The CDR3 consists of 14 residues. The chain's CDR3 is CAWKWDSRQETQYF. For the CDR3, the DNA is TGTGCCTGGAAATGGGACAGCCGGCAAGAGACCCAGTACTTC.

The CDR3 nucleotides read TGTGCCAGCAGTTCCCTCAACAGGGGCTCCTACGAGCAGTACTTC. Protein: CASSSLNRGSYEQYF. V usage is TRBV27 and J usage is TRBJ2-7; 7 nucleotides agree with TRBD1. The germline gives CDR1 MNHEY, CDR2 SMNVEV (reference sequence). The CDR3 loop spans 15 amino acids. V shed 4 bases, J shed 0 bases, and the junction held 6 bases outside the gene matches.

The chain is built from TRBV4-1 and TRBJ2-5; tentatively, D is TRBD1 or TRBD2 (5 bases each). This CDR3 is 16 amino acids long. Trimming cost V 0 bases and J 4 bases, with 15 bases left between them. Germline V gene lookup returns CDR1 MGHRA and CDR2 YSYEKL. The CDR3 DNA is TGCGCCAGCAGCCAAGATTTGGGGGAGATCGCAGAGACCCAGTACTTC. It specifies CASSQDLGEIAETQYF.

The CDR3 DNA follows: TGTGCCAGCAGCCCCGGGACAGCCTCTGGAAACACCATATATTTT. This codes for CASSPGTASGNTIYF. This chain joins TRBV11-1 and TRBJ1-3; TRBD1 matches 7 bases. This CDR3 comprises 15 residues. Trimming at V came to 5 bases and at J to 0 bases, leaving 4 bases not matched to a gene. The germline gives CDR1 SGHAT, CDR2 FQDESV (reference sequence).

The V and J genes are TRBV6-6 and TRBJ2-6, with TRBD2 matching over 7 bases. Looked up from germline, CDR1 is MNHNY and CDR2 is SVGAGI (reference sequence). The V segment lost 0 bases and the J segment 2 bases; nucleotides outside the gene matches: 1. The CDR3 is made up of 16 amino acids. In DNA form, the CDR3 reads TGTGCCAGCAGTTACTCGGCGGGGGCTGGGGCCAACGTCCTGACTTTC. Residues: CASSYSAGAGANVLTF.

The rearrangement uses TRBV5-4 and TRBJ2-1; 7 nucleotides match TRBD2. CDR3 length: 15 residues. J was trimmed by 4 bases and V by 4 bases; bases with no gene match: 8. CDR1 and CDR2 (germline): SGHNT, YYREEE (reference sequence). In DNA form, the CDR3 reads TGTGCCAGCAGCAAGGCTAGCGGATTTTACAATGAGCAGTTCTTC. It translates to CASSKASGFYNEQFF.

This clone was observed a single time. The rearrangement joins TRBV28 to TRBJ2-3; 10 bases fit TRBD1. The CDR3 spans 20 residues. The V gene end was trimmed by 4 bases and the J gene end by 2 bases; junction bases not matched to a gene: 18. Per germline, CDR1 MDHEN and CDR2 SYDVKM. CDR3 region: CASSSPTPRGQGYVTDTQYF. The CDR3 region has the DNA TGTGCCAGCAGTTCACCAACCCCCCGGGGACAGGGGTATGTCACAGATACGCAGTATTTT.

The chain is built from TRBV10-3 and TRBJ2-3; 9 bases line up with TRBD2. V gave up 2 bases and J gave up 3 bases; unmatched junction bases: 6. The CDR3 consists of 16 residues. Germline CDR1 and CDR2: ENHRY and SYGVKD. In DNA, the CDR3 is TGTGCCATCAGTGAGGCCACTAGCGGGCGGACAGATACGCAGTATTTT. Translation gives CAISEATSGRTDTQYF.

The V gene is TRBV7-3, the J gene TRBJ2-3; D is unclear. The CDR3 is 13 residues long. Germline loops: CDR1 SGHTA, CDR2 FQGTGA. The germline V and J ends were trimmed by 3 bases and 3 bases, with 7 bases remaining between them. CDR3 bases: TGTGCCAGCAGCTTCCCCGGGACAGATACGCAGTATTTT. As protein: CASSFPGTDTQYF.

V gene TRBV25-1 combines with J gene TRBJ2-5; possibly TRBD1 or TRBD2 for D (5 bases each). Germline CDR1 MGHDK, CDR2 SYGVNS. CDR3 size: 17 residues. Trimming cost V 5 bases and J 5 bases, with 24 bases left between them. DNA for the CDR3: TGTGCCAGCAGTCTCGAAAGGCACCGGGACGGGGCCGAGACCCAGTACTTC. It codes for CASSLERHRDGAETQYF.

This clone appeared a single time. This chain connects TRBV5-8 to TRBJ1-5; D gene unclear. Germline V gene data show CDR1 as SGHTS and CDR2 as YDEGEE. This CDR3 region has 17 residues. V lost 5 bases, J lost 7 bases, and 25 bases lay in between. This chain's CDR3 is CASSYGGGAGNRQPQHF. CDR3 in DNA: TGTGCCAGCAGTTATGGCGGTGGAGCAGGTAATCGGCAGCCCCAGCATTTT.

As concerns this clone: Other DNA sequences in this specimen translate into the identical CDR3. The chain joins TRBV6-1 to TRBJ2-3; TRBD2 is a possible D gene (6 bases). Germline V lookup: CDR1 MNHNS, CDR2 SASEGT. The CDR3 consists of 17 residues. Deletions cut 4 bases from V and 3 bases from J, with 20 bases between. CDR3 loop: CASSVWSGRISTDTQYF. CDR3 DNA sequence: TGTGCCAGCAGTGTCTGGAGCGGGCGAATTAGTACAGATACGCAGTATTTT.

The rearrangement uses TRBV6-5 and TRBJ1-6; D perhaps matches TRBD1 (5 bases). The germline CDR1 and CDR2 sequences are MNHEY and SVGAGI. The V end was cut by 6 bases, the J end by 10 bases, with 13 bases between. The CDR3 is 13 residues long. In nucleotides, the CDR3 is TGTGCCAGCAGCCTCAGGGAAAGGTCACCCCTCCACTTT. Protein sequence: CASSLRERSPLHF.

This chain connects TRBV20-1 to TRBJ2-3, with D hard to call. In germline, CDR1 is DFQATT, CDR2 SNEGSKA (reference sequence). V lost 6 bases and J lost 6, with 10 bases in between. The CDR3 covers 11 residues. CDR3 sequence reads: CSAPLGDTQYF. The CDR3 DNA reads as TGCAGTGCCCCCCTTGGGGATACGCAGTATTTT.

The chain links TRBV27 to TRBJ1-2; D gene uncertain. Germline lookup yields CDR1 MNHEY and CDR2 SMNVEV (reference sequence). This CDR3 spans 13 amino acids. The ends were cut back, 0 bases at V and 8 bases at J, with 10 bases in the middle. CDR3 sequence reads: CASSLSSRSGYTF. The CDR3 DNA reads TGTGCCAGCAGTTTATCGTCCAGATCCGGCTACACCTTC.

This chain links TRBV7-2 with TRBJ1-1; maybe TRBD1 (5 bases). Germline CDR1 SGHTA, CDR2 FQGNSA. V was shortened by 5 bases and J by 3 bases, with 10 bases between the two germline ends. CDR3 length: 13 residues. The CDR3 sequence is CASSPQGYTEAFF. The CDR3 DNA reads as TGTGCCAGCAGCCCCCAGGGATACACTGAAGCTTTCTTT.